This paragraph covers one T cell receptor beta chain sequence. This clone's antigen is unknown. No per-base quality is available; no much larger clone lies one base away. The source of the sample is a study of blood T cell repertoires in COVID-19 (dated by TCRdb to 2020 to 2022). With regard to the full study: The collaborator samples originated in the United States, Italy and Spain and spanned the acute and convalescent phases of COVID-19. The material from the prospective study consisted of cDNA or gDNA derived from T cells, B-cell-depleted T cells, or PBMCs. A de-identified subject ID, COVID-19 status, age in years and sex were almost always included in the sample metadata. Deeply sampled blood TCRbeta repertoires from subjects exposed to, actively infected with, or recovered from COVID-19 were included in the dataset. The repertoires were released in a freely available public database intended as a resource for research on the immune response to SARS-CoV-2. The samples were drawn from the first 160 participants of the ongoing ImmuneRACE study and from roughly 1,300 subjects provided by 6 global collaborators. HLA class I and class II types, where available, came from metadata supplied by the sample provider rather than from assay-based typing. Paper-wide results and their limitations: The amount of clinical and demographic metadata varied by source and participant and was provided uncurated.

Reading from cysteine to phenylalanine, the CDR3 counts 17 amino acids. Only the CDR3 DNA stays, 51 bases, in frame from base 1. Trimming takes 2 bases off V and 3 bases off J; junction bases not matched to a gene: 4. The CDR1 and CDR2 encoded by the germline V gene are SGHVS and FNYEAQ. Enrolling through a virtual design, the prospective study's participants ranged in age from roughly 18 to 89 years and lived across 24 United States geographic areas. To assign participants to cohorts, the prospective study relied on clinical history that participants themselves reported in a screening survey and a study questionnaire. Each participant in the prospective study had whole blood, serum and a nasopharyngeal or oropharyngeal swab collected by mobile phlebotomists. Additional blood draws and questionnaires over an approximately 2-month period could optionally be provided by prospective study participants. Prospective study blood samples were shipped either frozen or at room temperature before DNA extraction.

TCRbeta CDR3 regions were amplified from genomic DNA by means of the immunoSEQ Assay, a bias-controlled multiplex PCR. Per the original workflow: The number of nucleated cells in each sample was estimated from the amplification of reference gene primers within the assay. To quantify the absolute abundance of each unique TCRbeta CDR3 rearrangement, sequence reads were collapsed and filtered. For each sample, productive Simpson clonality was calculated as the square root of Simpson's diversity index across productive rearrangements. TCRdb retrieved this table from immuneACCESS and kept in-frame rearrangements only. Not all clones are present; in checked studies, unresolved V genes account for under half, and no reason is known for the remainder. From that table come the V and J calls and clone size; the DNA was used to work out D and trimming. Recorded for this sample are about 280,000 clones; roughly 89% of them occurred a single time. The leading ten clones occupy 1.7% of the sample.

The sample comprised PBMCs or T cells enriched from blood (not recorded which). Here the chain combines TRBV7-6 and TRBJ2-2; the central 12 bases match TRBD2. The sequence was obtained from a woman aged 18 to 35 with acute COVID-19. The CDR3 loop reads CASSLILAGGDTGELFF. The DNA sequence is given as TGTGCCAGCAGCTTAATACTAGCGGGAGGCGACACCGGGGAGCTGTTTTTT.